The 5 T cell receptor beta chains presented below share a single source sample, sequenced in a study of neurological immune-mediated disorders. From the 5' RACE reads, TCRdb called clonotypes with MiXCR, one entry per CDR3 protein. Of 40,000 to 55,000 distinct CDR3 sequences in the sample, around 3.3% were seen once. The sample was PBMCs. The receptors come from a woman aged 45-65 years with multiple sclerosis.

This clonotype has at least ten counts. V usage is TRBV5-8 and J usage is TRBJ1-5, with TRBD1 matching over 7 bases. Germline CDR1 and CDR2: SGHTS and YDEGEE. Trimming cost V 0 bases and J 4 bases; bases outside gene matches: 4. There are 15 residues in the CDR3. Here the CDR3 reads CASSLEGASNQPQHF. The CDR3 DNA follows: TGTGCCAGCAGCTTGGAGGGGGCTTCGAATCAGCCCCAGCATTTT.

This clonotype was detected ten times or more. The CDR3 nucleotides are TGTGCCATCAGTGACGAACAGGGGGCTAGGTCCTACAATGAGCAGTTCTTC. Translated: CAISDEQGARSYNEQFF. The gene calls are TRBV10-3 and TRBJ2-1, with 9 bases matching TRBD1. The germline V gene encodes CDR1 ENHRY and CDR2 SYGVKD. This CDR3 has 17 residues. V was clipped by 3 bases and J by 1 base; unmatched bases: 7.

For this clonotype: At one of its ends the junction is not consistent with the germline gene, which may arise from a read error. The chain combines TRBV28 with TRBJ2-5; 14 bases are a match to TRBD2. Germline CDR1 is MDHEN and CDR2 is SYDVKM. The CDR3 is 16 amino acids. This chain's CDR3 is CASSLTGTGTSGSIFF. The CDR3 DNA is TGTGCCAGCAGTTTGACCGGAACCGGGACTAGCGGGAGTATTTTCTTC.

This clonotype has a count of ten or more. The V gene is TRBV7-2, the J gene TRBJ2-3, with 14 bases identical to TRBD2. Trimming removed 5 bases from V and 7 bases from J; junction bases left unmatched: 5. Germline CDR1 and CDR2: SGHTA and FQGNSA. This CDR3 spans 15 amino acids. This CDR3 reads CASSRGLAGVNTQYF. CDR3 coding DNA: TGTGCCAGCAGCCGGGGACTAGCGGGAGTCAATACGCAGTATTTT. The variable domain in full, with the rest retrieved from reference TRBV7-2 and TRBJ2-3, is GAGVSQSPSNKVTEKGKDVELRCDPISGHTALYWYRQSLGQGLEFLIYFQGNSAPDKSGLPSDRFSAERTGGSVSTLTIQRTQQEDSAVYLCASSRGLAGVNTQYFGPGTRLTVL.

This clonotype was picked up many times. The chain employs TRBV5-1 and TRBJ2-7, with TRBD1 identical over 7 bases. The germline CDR1 and CDR2 sequences are SGHRS and YFSETQ. The CDR3 length is 15 residues. Unmatched junction bases numbered 6, after V lost 0 bases and J lost 3 bases. The CDR3 DNA reads TGCGCCAGCAGCTTGGATGGGACAGTATACTACGAGCAGTACTTC. Amino acid sequence: CASSLDGTVYYEQYF.